These 32 T cell receptor beta chains came from one sample sequenced in a study of T cell responses to AZD1222 COVID-19 vaccine. The assay was immunoSEQ multiplex PCR, and TCRdb's table has in-frame clones only and misses some. The sample contains 100,000 to 150,000 clones, 89% of which appear only once. The sample here was peripheral blood, taken on day 0 of AZD1222 vaccination. The receptors were gathered from an adult in good health.

V usage is TRBV5-1 and J usage is TRBJ1-4; D gene ambiguous. Trimming removed 4 bases at V and 5 bases at J, with 3 bases between. The CDR3 sequence is 11 residues long. Germline loops: CDR1 SGHRS, CDR2 YFSETQ. The CDR3 region has the DNA TGCGCCAGCAGCAGCAATGAAAAACTGTTTTTT. Its protein is CASSSNEKLFF.

The chain recombines TRBV10-3 with TRBJ2-3; maybe TRBD1 (6 bases). Per germline, CDR1 ENHRY and CDR2 SYGVKD. The V and J ends lost 8 bases and 2 bases respectively, with 11 bases between them. This CDR3 has 13 residues. In nucleotides, the CDR3 is TGTGCCATCGGCTGGGACAACACAGATACGCAGTATTTT. This sequence encodes CAIGWDNTDTQYF.

This chain uses TRBV11-3 with TRBJ2-3; D call uncertain. V gave up 5 bases and J gave up 12 bases, with 21 bases separating them. The CDR3 is made up of 14 amino acids. CDR1 and CDR2 (germline): SGHNT, YENEEA. CDR3 sequence: CASSPRFPRWVQYF. CDR3 DNA: TGTGCCAGCAGCCCGCGTTTCCCCCGCTGGGTTCAGTATTTT.

The chain employs TRBV6-6 and TRBJ2-1; TRBD1 matches 8 bases. This CDR3 comprises 16 residues. V gave up 5 bases and J gave up 0 bases; unmatched junction bases: 6. Germline V gene lookup returns CDR1 MNHNY and CDR2 SVGAGI (reference sequence). The CDR3 DNA is TGTGCCAGCAGTCGATCCGGACAGGGCTCCTACAATGAGCAGTTCTTC. Translating gives CASSRSGQGSYNEQFF.

The V and J genes are TRBV7-2 and TRBJ1-1; 7 bases agree with TRBD1. Trimming cost V 4 bases and J 8 bases; bases outside gene matches: 7. Germline V lookup: CDR1 SGHTA, CDR2 FQGNSA. The length of the CDR3 is 13 residues. Here the CDR3 reads CASSSRQGSEAFF. For the CDR3, the DNA is TGTGCCAGCAGCTCTCGACAGGGTTCAGAAGCTTTCTTT.

The V call is TRBV10-2, the J call TRBJ1-2; D uncertain. V gave up 3 bases and J gave up 8 bases, with 13 bases separating them. Germline assignment: CDR1 WSHSY and CDR2 SAAADI. This CDR3 is 13 amino acids long. The CDR3 nucleotides read TGCGCCAGCAGTGAACGATGGGCCAAGGGCTACACCTTC. Its translation is CASSERWAKGYTF.

This chain uses TRBV4-2 with TRBJ2-7, with D perhaps TRBD2 (6 bases). V was cut by 0 bases and J by 1 base, with 10 bases left in between. Germline V lookup: CDR1 LGHNA, CDR2 YNFKEQ. The CDR3 is 15 amino acids. The chain's CDR3 is CASSQDPEGSYEQYF. The CDR3 nucleotides read TGTGCCAGCAGCCAAGATCCGGAGGGATCCTACGAGCAGTACTTC.

This chain links TRBV4-2 with TRBJ2-7, with TRBD2 matching over 13 bases. With V trimmed by 0 bases and J by 3 bases, 2 bases remained unmatched. The CDR3 runs to 16 residues. Germline V lookup: CDR1 LGHNA, CDR2 YNFKEQ. CDR3 sequence: CASSQDWTSGSYEQYF. The CDR3 nucleotides are TGTGCCAGCAGCCAAGATTGGACTAGCGGGAGCTACGAGCAGTACTTC.

The DNA of the CDR3 is TGTGCCAGTAGTACCGGGACGGGACTTACGCCCCAGCATTTT. Translating it yields CASSTGTGLTPQHF. The V and J genes are TRBV19 and TRBJ1-5; weak D call: TRBD1 (5 bases). Germline V CDR1 and CDR2: LNHDA, SQIVND (reference sequence). Trimming pared 4 bases from V and 9 bases from J, leaving 16 bases between. The CDR3 has 14 residues.

J is TRBJ2-3 and V is TRBV4-2, with D possibly TRBD2 on 6 matching bases. V was cut by 0 bases and J by 0 bases, with 16 bases left in between. In germline, CDR1 is LGHNA, CDR2 YNFKEQ. CDR3 size: 18 residues. CDR3 nucleotides: TGTGCCAGCAGCCAAGATGATTTGGCGGGGATAAGCACAGATACGCAGTATTTT. Protein sequence: CASSQDDLAGISTDTQYF.

This clone was seen just once. The CDR3 region is CASSLAGYNSPLHF. The CDR3 DNA follows: TGTGCCAGCAGTTTGGCAGGCTATAATTCACCCCTCCACTTT. The chain recombines TRBV27 with TRBJ1-6; D gene unclear. The CDR3 totals 14 residues. V lost 3 bases to trimming and J lost 3 bases, with 6 bases between them. Looked up from germline, CDR1 is MNHEY and CDR2 is SMNVEV (reference sequence).

The gene calls are TRBV11-2 and TRBJ2-7, with D tentatively TRBD1 (7 bases). CDR3 length equals 17 residues. V lost 5 bases to trimming and J lost 4 bases, with 24 bases between them. Germline CDR1 SGHAT, CDR2 FQNNGV. The CDR3 loop is CASSHDRTTDRRYEQYF. The CDR3 coding sequence is TGTGCCAGCAGCCACGATAGGACTACGGACAGGAGATACGAGCAGTACTTC.

This chain links TRBV20-1 with TRBJ1-1; tentatively, D is TRBD1 (5 bases). The CDR3 is 11 amino acids. Germline values: CDR1 DFQATT, CDR2 SNEGSKA (reference sequence). Here the CDR3 DNA reads TGCATCCGATGGAGGGGAACTGAAGCTTTCTTT. As protein: CIRWRGTEAFF.

The chain employs TRBV4-2 and TRBJ2-7, with TRBD1 matching 9 bases. Germline CDR1 LGHNA, CDR2 YNFKEQ. V trimming: 0 bases; J trimming: 0 bases; junction bases outside the gene matches: 15. The CDR3 totals 20 residues. CDR3 in amino acids: CASSQDMARTGGSRSYEQYF. The DNA for the CDR3 is TGTGCCAGCAGCCAAGATATGGCGCGAACAGGGGGCAGCCGCTCCTACGAGCAGTACTTC.

V usage is TRBV18 and J usage is TRBJ2-3, with D maybe TRBD2 (5 bases). The germline V gene has CDR1 KGHSH and CDR2 LQKENI. Trimming shortened V by 5 bases and J by 0 bases, and 15 bases separated the two germline ends. The CDR3 consists of 16 residues. The CDR3 region is CASSGGAVASTDTQYF. In DNA form, the CDR3 reads TGTGCCAGCTCAGGCGGAGCGGTGGCTAGCACAGATACGCAGTATTTT.

The gene calls are TRBV6-2 or TRBV6-3 and TRBJ1-1; tentative D call: TRBD1 (5 bases). This CDR3 spans 16 amino acids. V lost 4 bases and J 2 bases, leaving 17 bases between the germline ends. Germline CDR1 MNHEY, CDR2 SVGEGT. The CDR3 here is CASSSRAGGGNTEAFF. Written as DNA, the CDR3 is TGTGCCAGCAGTTCTAGGGCAGGCGGGGGAAACACTGAAGCTTTCTTT.

This chain connects TRBV3-1 (or the pseudogene TRBV3-2) to TRBJ2-3, with unresolved D. The germline V gene encodes CDR1 LGHDT and CDR2 YNNKEL (reference sequence). This CDR3 contains 14 residues. The V and J ends lost 1 base and 6 bases respectively, with 11 bases between them. In DNA form, the CDR3 reads TGTGCCAGCAGCCAAGCCGCCGATACCGATACGCAGTATTTT. Encoded protein: CASSQAADTDTQYF.

The chain combines TRBV28 with TRBJ1-5; maybe TRBD1 (6 bases). CDR1 is MDHEN, CDR2 SYDVKM, per germline. The CDR3 sequence is 15 residues long. V dropped 8 bases and J dropped 6 bases, with 20 bases sitting between them. DNA for the CDR3: TGTGCCAGCTCTCCCGGGTGGGGGGCTGGTCAGCCCCAGCATTTT. Protein: CASSPGWGAGQPQHF.

The rearrangement joins TRBV7-2 to TRBJ2-5, with unresolved D. Trimming removed 2 bases at V and 2 bases at J, with 6 bases between. CDR3 size: 13 residues. CDR1 is SGHTA, CDR2 FQGNSA, per germline. The CDR3 nucleotides are TGTGCCAGCAGCTTACTGGTTCAAGAGACCCAGTACTTC. Its translation is CASSLLVQETQYF.

The chain links TRBV2 to TRBJ2-2; 9 bases match TRBD1. The CDR3 sequence is 15 residues long. Germline-derived CDR1 and CDR2 are SNHLY and FYNNEI. The junction had 7 bases not matched to a gene; V was cut back by 6 bases and J by 5 bases. The CDR3 region has the DNA TGTGCCAGCAGAGGGACAGGGCAAGGAACCGGGGAGCTGTTTTTT. Translated: CASRGTGQGTGELFF.

The chain employs TRBV5-6 and TRBJ1-4, with no clear D. The CDR3 totals 19 residues. V gave up 4 bases and J gave up 0 bases, with 22 bases separating them. CDR1 SGHDT and CDR2 YYEEEE come from the germline V gene. CDR3 bases: TGTGCCAGCAGCAACATCGGGTGGCGGCCTTCCGCAACTAATGAAAAACTGTTTTTT. The encoded protein is CASSNIGWRPSATNEKLFF.

In this sample, this clone turned up once. This chain connects TRBV28 to TRBJ1-1, with a weak D call TRBD1 (5 bases). V shed 6 bases and J shed 5 bases, with 16 bases lying between them. CDR3 size: 14 residues. Germline-derived CDR1 and CDR2 are MDHEN and SYDVKM. The CDR3 region is CASRSGDYRTEAFF. CDR3 in DNA: TGTGCCAGCAGGAGTGGGGACTACCGAACTGAAGCTTTCTTT.

The chain employs TRBV7-2 and TRBJ2-7, with 8 bases that match TRBD1. This CDR3 contains 15 residues. Germline loops: CDR1 SGHTA, CDR2 FQGNSA. Trimming removed 4 bases from V and 6 bases from J; junction bases left unmatched: 11. This chain's CDR3 is CASSSIQGARGEQYF. In DNA form, the CDR3 reads TGTGCCAGCAGCTCGATCCAGGGGGCTCGGGGCGAGCAGTACTTC.

The chain links TRBV7-3 to TRBJ2-3; 15 positions agree with TRBD2. Germline CDR1 SGHTA, CDR2 FQGTGA. The V gene end was trimmed by 5 bases and the J gene end by 4 bases; junction bases not matched to a gene: 4. The CDR3 runs 16 residues. CDR3 loop: CASSKGLAGGPDTQYF. CDR3 in DNA: TGTGCCAGCAGCAAAGGACTAGCGGGGGGGCCAGATACGCAGTATTTT.

This clone appeared a single time. This rearrangement joins TRBV6-5 to TRBJ2-5; the match to TRBD1 covers 9 bases. The germline CDR1 and CDR2 sequences are MNHEY and SVGAGI. The CDR3 has 13 amino acids. V trimming: 8 bases; J trimming: 3 bases; junction bases outside the gene matches: 4. CDR3 in amino acids: CASAGQGKETQYF. In DNA form, the CDR3 reads TGTGCCAGCGCAGGACAGGGGAAAGAGACCCAGTACTTC.

The chain recombines TRBV18 with TRBJ1-1; 8 nucleotides agree with TRBD1. Trimming removed 0 bases from V and 3 bases from J; junction bases left unmatched: 6. Per the germline V gene, CDR1 is KGHSH and CDR2 is LQKENI. CDR3 size: 16 residues. This CDR3 is CASSPPAQGAHTEAFF. The CDR3 DNA is TGTGCCAGCTCACCACCGGCCCAGGGGGCGCACACTGAAGCTTTCTTT.

The rearrangement links TRBV2 to TRBJ1-6; D perhaps matches TRBD1 (5 bases). This CDR3 has 13 residues. Germline CDR1 SNHLY, CDR2 FYNNEI. V was cut by 6 bases and J by 10 bases, with 13 bases left in between. CDR3 protein: CASSRDSWSPLHF. The DNA of the CDR3 is TGTGCCAGCAGCAGGGACTCTTGGTCACCCCTCCACTTT.

The V gene is TRBV28, the J gene TRBJ1-2; TRBD1 matches at 8 bases. V shed 5 bases and J 8 bases; nucleotides not matched to a gene: 16. This CDR3 spans 16 amino acids. Germline V gene sequence: CDR1 MDHEN, CDR2 SYDVKM. CDR3 sequence: CASSPPGGAIRGGYTF. The DNA for the CDR3 is TGTGCCAGCAGTCCCCCAGGGGGCGCCATCAGGGGAGGCTACACCTTC.

Only one count was recorded for this clone. V gene TRBV10-3 combines with J gene TRBJ1-4; D remains ambiguous. Germline V gene data show CDR1 as ENHRY and CDR2 as SYGVKD. The CDR3 has 14 residues. Deletions cut 4 bases from V and 4 bases from J, with 10 bases between. CDR3 DNA: TGTGCCATCAGTGTCAACAGAGATAATGAAAAACTGTTTTTT. Its translation: CAISVNRDNEKLFF.

As regards this clone: A read error may account for a junction end that differs from germline. V gene TRBV7-2 combines with J gene TRBJ2-3; 10 bases are a match to TRBD2. CDR3 length: 14 amino acids. In germline, CDR1 is SGHTA, CDR2 FQGNSA. The CDR3 protein is CASSLSPTSGLSLF. The CDR3 DNA reads TGTGCCAGCAGCTTATCACCGACTAGCGGGCTCTCCCTTTTT.

V gene TRBV7-8 combines with J gene TRBJ1-4, with D unclear. Trimming took off 5 bases at V and 3 bases at J, with 7 bases between the two ends. The length of the CDR3 is 13 residues. Germline CDR1 and CDR2: SGHVS and FQNEAQ. CDR3 sequence reads: CASSHSPNEKLFF. The CDR3 DNA is TGTGCCAGCAGCCACAGCCCTAATGAAAAACTGTTTTTT.

The genes are TRBV30 and TRBJ1-5, with D unclear. V was pared by 2 bases and J by 0 bases, with 8 bases between. In germline, CDR1 is GTSNPN, CDR2 SVGIG (reference sequence). This CDR3 is 14 amino acids long. The CDR3 region is CAWSLMGSNQPQHF. CDR3 DNA: TGTGCCTGGAGTCTCATGGGTAGCAATCAGCCCCAGCATTTT.